This T cell receptor (beta chain) comes out of a study of identical twins. About this clonotype: The antigen remains unidentified.

The study, taken as a whole, reports: Within twin pairs, the out-of-frame alpha sequences they shared showed excess low generation probability.

V was cut by 3 bases and J by 0 bases, with 19 bases left in between. The germline CDR1 and CDR2 sequences are GTSNPN and SVGIG (reference sequence). CDR3 length: 17 amino acids. TCRdb passed the 5' RACE reads through MiXCR, listing each CDR3 protein once. Among about 660,000 distinct CDR3 sequences, 8.6% were seen once, and the ten largest hold 0.8% to 1%. These records were also assigned to another study, of yellow fever vaccine responses in identical twins.

The chain recombines TRBV30 with TRBJ2-3, with TRBD2 as a possible D gene (6 bases). What was sequenced was PBMCs. The sequence came from a woman under 30 in good health. The CDR3 here is CAWRGVLAINSTDTQYF. The CDR3 DNA reads TGTGCCTGGAGAGGGGTTCTAGCGATTAATAGCACAGATACGCAGTATTTT.